Included here is one TCR beta chain sequence, with context. The target antigen is unknown. The CDR3 contains 11 residues. V lost 7 bases and J lost 8, with 9 bases in between. Per germline, CDR1 MDHEN and CDR2 SYDVKM. This sample is drawn from a study of CD8 T cells in Susac syndrome. For the study at large: Active disease was present in 5 or 6 of the sequenced Susac syndrome patients, and remission in eight. Whole-study findings and limits: The study admitted that it had a relatively small number of individuals in its TCR sequencing and HLA analysis.

Random-hexamer reverse transcription was applied to about 0.5 to 1 ug RNA. It was immunoSEQ multiplex PCR that amplified TCR beta CDR3 across 54 Vbeta and 13 Jbeta. Each CDR3 protein gets one entry after TCRdb re-called the immunoSEQ multiplex PCR reads with MiXCR. The sample includes about 200,000 distinct CDR3 sequences, over 75% of them seen just once. The source of this sequence is a human donor with Susac syndrome. Sequenced: CD4+ T cells from PBMCs. This chain joins TRBV28 and TRBJ2-1; no clear D gene. The CDR3, as DNA: TGTGCCAGCATCGTCAACGATGAGCAGTTCTTC. This sequence encodes CASIVNDEQFF. The full variable domain, completed using reference TRBV28 and TRBJ2-1, is DVKVTQSSRYLVKRTGEKVFLECVQDMDHENMFWYRQDPGLGLRLIYFSYDVKMKEKGDIPEGYSVSREKKERFSLILESASTNQTSMYLCASIVNDEQFFGPGTRLTVL.